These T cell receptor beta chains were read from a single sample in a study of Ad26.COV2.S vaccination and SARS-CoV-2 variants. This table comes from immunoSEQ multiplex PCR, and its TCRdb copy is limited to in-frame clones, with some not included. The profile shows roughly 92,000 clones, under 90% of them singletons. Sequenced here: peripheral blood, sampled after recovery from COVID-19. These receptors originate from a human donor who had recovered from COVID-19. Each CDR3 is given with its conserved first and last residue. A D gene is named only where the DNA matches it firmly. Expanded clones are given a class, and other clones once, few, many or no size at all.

TGTGCCACCAGTGATTTTTCTAGGCCAGAGACCCAGTACTTC | CATSDFSRPETQYF | TRBJ2-5 | - | - | TRBV24-1
TGTGCCAGCAGTCCCCCCTCTAGATATGAGCAGTTCTTC | CASSPPSRYEQFF | TRBJ2-1 | - | - | TRBV12-3/TRBV12-4
TGTGCCAGTAGTCGAGTAGCGGGAGGGACGTACAATGAGCAGTTCTTC | CASSRVAGGTYNEQFF | TRBJ2-1 | - | TRBD2 | TRBV19
TGCGCCAGCAGCGAGGCGGGTCAAGAGACCCAGTACTTC | CASSEAGQETQYF | TRBJ2-5 | - | - | TRBV4-1
TGTGCCAGCAGCTTAGGGGCAGAGTTGAACACTGAAGCTTTCTTT | CASSLGAELNTEAFF | TRBJ1-1 | - | - | TRBV7-6
TGCGCCAGCAGCTTGGGAGGGTCGGCCACTGAAGCTTTCTTT | CASSLGGSATEAFF | TRBJ1-1 | - | - | TRBV5-1
TGTGCCAGCAGTCGTCCCGACACCGTGGTCGACTATGGCTACACCTTC | CASSRPDTVVDYGYTF | TRBJ1-2 | - | - | TRBV28
TGTGCCAGCAGCTCCGGTGGTAGGTCGGCTGAGCAGTTCTTC | CASSSGGRSAEQFF | TRBJ2-1 | - | - | TRBV7-3
TGTGCCAGCAGTGAAAAGGGATTTGGCAACTATGGCTACACCTTC | CASSEKGFGNYGYTF | TRBJ1-2 | - | - | TRBV6-1
TGTGCCAGCAGCACTCAGCCGGTAAGCTCCTACAATGAGCAGTTCTTC | CASSTQPVSSYNEQFF | TRBJ2-1 | few | - | TRBV7-3